This paragraph reports one TCR beta chain. The sample originates from a study of blood T cell repertoires in COVID-19. Study summary: Sites in the United States, Italy and Spain provided acute and convalescent COVID-19 samples. Nucleic acid was either cDNA or gDNA, and it came from T cells, B-cell-depleted T cells, or PBMCs.

Study processing details: Amplified reference gene primers provided the basis for estimating nucleated cell counts. Produced via immunoSEQ multiplex PCR; TCRdb's table is partial and in-frame only. Clone size and the V and J calls come from that table; the DNA yielded D and trimming. In the table there are about 45,000 clones, around 80% of which are singletons. Trimming removed 5 bases from V and 6 bases from J; junction bases left unmatched: 5. The CDR3 contains 13 residues. Germline V CDR1 and CDR2: SGHTS, YDEGEE. The sample comprised peripheral blood. This TCR was recovered from a human donor in a cohort sampled during active COVID-19. The V gene is TRBV5-8, the J gene TRBJ2-1, with 7 bases fitting TRBD1. The chain's CDR3 is CASRITGVNEQFF. In DNA, the CDR3 is TGTGCCAGCAGGATTACAGGGGTCAATGAGCAGTTCTTC.